This TCR beta chain was sequenced in a study of blood T cell repertoires in COVID-19. About the research overall: Material from acute and convalescent COVID-19 was sourced from the United States, Italy and Spain. The analysed material was cDNA or gDNA that came from T cells, B-cell-depleted T cells, or PBMCs.

Germline CDR1 LGHDT, CDR2 YNNKEL (reference sequence). Deletions cut 2 bases from V and 3 bases from J, with 14 bases between. The CDR3 is 16 amino acids. This clone was observed once. Only in-frame clones appear in the TCRdb table, and some are missing; sequencing was by immunoSEQ multiplex PCR. The table records over 10,000 clones, less than 90% of them present only once. Sequencing input: peripheral blood. The TCR comes from an elderly man with acute or convalescent COVID-19. The chain couples TRBV3-1 (or the pseudogene TRBV3-2) to TRBJ2-1, with D possibly matching TRBD2 (6 bases). The chain's CDR3 is CASSQSGRGFYNEQFF. In DNA form, the CDR3 reads TGTGCCAGCAGCCAATCGGGGCGGGGATTCTACAATGAGCAGTTCTTC.